The 21 T cell receptor beta chains below all came from one sample that was sequenced in a study of CD8+CD57+ T cells in acquired aplastic anemia. For sequencing, patients were chosen who had shown expansion of CD8+CD57+ cells by flow cytometry. Profiling that covered TCR beta VDJ and CDR3 relied on genomic DNA as its template. MiXCR, applied by TCRdb to the reads, yields one record per CDR3 protein. The sample lists approximately 150,000 distinct CDR3 sequences, around 48% occurring once. Specimen: sorted CD4+, CD8+, or CD8+CD57+ T cells (not recorded which) from PBMCs. The source is a human donor with aplastic anemia.

At least ten counts were recorded for this clonotype. The chain uses TRBV4-3 and TRBJ2-3; no reliable D call. V lost 1 base and J 2 bases, leaving 10 bases between the germline ends. Germline CDR1 reads LGHNA; CDR2 reads YSLEER. The CDR3 runs to 15 residues. The CDR3 DNA reads as TGCGCCAGCAGCCAAGGACTTTCGAACACAGATACGCAGTATTTT. This translates into CASSQGLSNTDTQYF.

This clonotype was seen at least ten times. V and J are TRBV6-5 and TRBJ1-5; TRBD1 aligns across 9 bases. Germline assignment: CDR1 MNHEY and CDR2 SVGAGI. V shed 2 bases, J shed 4 bases, and the junction held 9 bases outside the gene matches. The CDR3 covers 17 residues. CDR3 coding DNA: TGTGCCAGCAGTTACGCGGGGGGACAGGGCCTAAATCAGCCCCAGCATTTT. Its protein is CASSYAGGQGLNQPQHF.

This chain connects TRBV25-1 to TRBJ2-7; D remains unclear. In germline, CDR1 is MGHDK, CDR2 SYGVNS. V lost 0 bases and J 2 bases, leaving 5 bases between the germline ends. The CDR3 runs to 13 residues. CDR3 nucleotide sequence: TGTGCCAGCAGTGAATACGGGCCCTACGAGCAGTACTTC. Its protein is CASSEYGPYEQYF.

The V call is TRBV2, the J call TRBJ1-3, with a weak D call TRBD1 (5 bases). The V end lost 5 bases, the J end lost 2 bases, and 13 bases lay between the germline ends. The CDR3 spans 15 residues. Germline CDR1 SNHLY, CDR2 FYNNEI. CDR3: CASSSQGSTGNTIYF. CDR3 DNA sequence: TGTGCCAGCAGTTCTCAGGGCTCGACTGGAAACACCATATATTTT. Together with reference TRBV2 and TRBJ1-3, the CDR3 gives the full variable domain: EPEVTQTPSHQVTQMGQEVILRCVPISNHLYFYWYRQILGQKVEFLVSFYNNEISEKSEIFDDQFSVERPDGSNFTLKIRSTKLEDSAMYFCASSSQGSTGNTIYFGEGSWLTVV.

This clonotype was detected only a few times. V usage is TRBV7-2 and J usage is TRBJ2-2, with D perhaps matching TRBD2 (5 bases). The CDR3 contains 14 residues. Germline V gene lookup returns CDR1 SGHTA and CDR2 FQGNSA. Deletions cut 3 bases from V and 5 bases from J, with 10 bases between. For the CDR3, the DNA is TGTGCCAGCAGCTTGGTAGCGAGAACCGGGGAGCTGTTTTTT. This translates into CASSLVARTGELFF.

The chain links TRBV25-1 to TRBJ1-2; D not resolved. V was clipped by 3 bases and J by 6 bases, with 8 bases between them. The germline CDR1 and CDR2 sequences are MGHDK and SYGVNS. The CDR3 is made up of 12 amino acids. The CDR3: CASSDPPDGYTF. The CDR3 DNA follows: TGTGCCAGCAGTGACCCCCCGGATGGCTACACCTTC.

This clonotype was detected only a few times. This clone may be a read error of a much larger clone one base away. The gene calls are TRBV13 and TRBJ2-2; the D call may be TRBD1 or TRBD2 (5 bases each). V dropped 5 bases and J dropped 3 bases, with 16 bases sitting between them. The germline V gene has CDR1 PRHDT and CDR2 FYEKMQ (reference sequence). This CDR3 has 16 residues. CDR3 coding DNA: TGTGCCAGCAGCCCAAGCGCGTGGGACCACACCGGGGAGCTGTTTTTT. The encoded protein is CASSPSAWDHTGELFF. Based on the CDR3 plus reference TRBV13 and TRBJ2-2, the full variable domain is AAGVIQSPRHLIKEKRETATLKCYPIPRHDTVYWYQQGPGQDPQFLISFYEKMQSDKGSIPDRFSAQQFSDYHSELNMSSLELGDSALYFCASSPSAWDHTGELFFGEGSRLTVL.

This rearrangement joins TRBV6-5 to TRBJ2-7; the D gene is possibly TRBD1 (5 bases). V lost 2 bases and J 3 bases, leaving 17 bases between the germline ends. Looked up from germline, CDR1 is MNHEY and CDR2 is SVGAGI. The CDR3 totals 16 residues. CDR3 DNA: TGTGCCAGCAGTTACGGTCAGGGTCCCCTAAACTACGAGCAGTACTTC. This translates into CASSYGQGPLNYEQYF.

The rearrangement uses TRBV10-1 and TRBJ2-7; tentatively, D is TRBD1 (6 bases). There are 13 residues in the CDR3. Per the germline V gene, CDR1 is WNHNN and CDR2 is SYGVQD (reference sequence). V was clipped by 3 bases and J by 4 bases, with 10 bases between them. CDR3 DNA: TGCGCCAGCAGTGAAGGGACACTTTACGAGCAGTACTTC. This translates into CASSEGTLYEQYF.

The chain recombines TRBV7-9 with TRBJ2-3, with D perhaps TRBD1 (5 bases). The ends were cut back, 5 bases at V and 10 bases at J, with 13 bases in the middle. The CDR3 spans 12 residues. Looked up from germline, CDR1 is SEHNR and CDR2 is FQNEAQ (reference sequence). The CDR3 loop is CASSPQGQAQYF. CDR3 sequence (DNA): TGTGCCAGCAGCCCCCAAGGACAAGCGCAGTATTTT.

The chain is built from TRBV10-1 and TRBJ2-7, with D possibly called TRBD1 or TRBD2 (5 bases each). Trimming cost V 3 bases and J 7 bases, with 19 bases left between them. The CDR3 runs to 15 residues. Germline V gene sequence: CDR1 WNHNN, CDR2 SYGVQD (reference sequence). CDR3 sequence (DNA): TGCGCCAGCAGTGAAGTACCCGGGACCCAAGGGGAGCAGTACTTC. It is translated as CASSEVPGTQGEQYF.

This clonotype was seen at least ten times. The chain employs TRBV5-4 and TRBJ1-1; a weak D match, TRBD1 (5 bases). V was trimmed by 3 bases and J by 3 bases, leaving 15 bases between them. CDR1 is SGHNT, CDR2 YYREEE, per germline (reference sequence). This CDR3 has 15 residues. The CDR3 spells CASSSGARLDTEAFF. CDR3 coding DNA: TGTGCCAGCAGCTCTGGGGCAAGGCTGGACACTGAAGCTTTCTTT.

This clonotype was found many times. CDR3 loop: CASSLETAGRGDPYEQYF. The CDR3 bases are TGTGCCAGCAGCTTAGAAACGGCAGGGCGGGGGGATCCCTACGAGCAGTACTTC. The chain carries TRBV7-9 and TRBJ2-7; 8 bases are shared with TRBD2. The CDR3 sequence is 18 residues long. The germline CDR1 and CDR2 sequences are SEHNR and FQNEAQ (reference sequence). Germline trimming cut 1 base from V and 2 bases from J; bases unmatched to any gene: 13.

The genes are TRBV10-3 and TRBJ2-3, with TRBD2 identical over 8 bases. The CDR3 covers 15 residues. The trim removed 2 bases at V and 3 bases at J, leaving 4 bases unmatched. Germline V gene data show CDR1 as ENHRY and CDR2 as SYGVKD. The CDR3 DNA reads as TGTGCCATCAGTGAGCCGGGAGGGGGGACAGATACGCAGTATTTT. Encoded protein: CAISEPGGGTDTQYF.

This clonotype was detected many times. Here the CDR3 DNA reads TGTGCCAGCAGTTTCCTTGCAGCAAATCAGCCCCAGCATTTT. Translation gives CASSFLAANQPQHF. V usage is TRBV12-3 or TRBV12-4 and J usage is TRBJ1-5; unclear D gene. The V gene lost 3 bases and the J gene lost 4 bases, with 10 bases spanning the gap. The CDR3 has 14 residues.

The V and J genes are TRBV7-9 and TRBJ2-1; TRBD2 matches at 8 bases. This CDR3 has 11 residues. V was pared by 5 bases and J by 13 bases, with 4 bases of the junction left unmatched. CDR1 is SEHNR, CDR2 FQNEAQ, per germline (reference sequence). The DNA of the CDR3 is TGTGCCAGCAGCCCCGGGACTAGTCAGTTCTTC. Its protein is CASSPGTSQFF.

This clonotype was detected only a few times. The CDR3 region is CASSVQSNQPQHF. CDR3 coding DNA: TGCGCCAGCAGTGTTCAGTCCAATCAGCCCCAGCATTTT. The rearrangement joins TRBV10-2 to TRBJ1-5; D ambiguous. The CDR3 runs 13 residues. Trimming took 4 bases from V and 3 from J, leaving 7 bases between them. CDR1 is WSHSY and CDR2 is SAAADI in the germline V gene.

In the case of this clonotype: This may be a read error, as it is one base from a much larger clone. The rearrangement uses TRBV5-1 and TRBJ1-2, with D unclear. Germline V gene lookup returns CDR1 SGHRS and CDR2 YFSETQ. V lost 0 bases to trimming and J lost 10 bases, with 16 bases between them. The CDR3 is 14 amino acids. CDR3 protein: CASSLDDTPSDYTF. CDR3 sequence (DNA): TGCGCCAGCAGCTTGGATGACACCCCATCGGACTACACCTTC.

The genes are TRBV6-1 and TRBJ2-1; 9 positions agree with TRBD2. Germline V gene lookup returns CDR1 MNHNS and CDR2 SASEGT. CDR3 length: 13 residues. V shed 6 bases and J 6 bases; nucleotides not matched to a gene: 3. The CDR3 here is CASRREGGNEQFF. DNA of the CDR3: TGTGCCAGCAGGCGGGAGGGCGGCAATGAGCAGTTCTTC.

The V call is TRBV18, the J call TRBJ2-7; TRBD2 matches at 9 bases. CDR1 KGHSH and CDR2 LQKENI come from the germline V gene. The CDR3 covers 15 residues. With V trimmed by 3 bases and J by 5 bases, 8 bases remained unmatched. The CDR3 loop is CASSPRRGGPDEQYF. The CDR3 bases are TGTGCCAGCTCACCGAGGCGGGGGGGCCCGGACGAGCAGTACTTC.

This clonotype was found many times. The CDR3 loop is CASSMTGEHQPQHF. CDR3 DNA: TGTGCCAGTAGTATGACAGGGGAGCATCAGCCCCAGCATTTT. The rearrangement uses TRBV19 and TRBJ1-5; 8 bases line up with TRBD1. The CDR3 consists of 14 residues. After removal of 3 bases from V and 5 bases from J, the junction contained 3 bases not matched to a gene. The V gene's germline CDR1 is LNHDA and CDR2 SQIVND (reference sequence).